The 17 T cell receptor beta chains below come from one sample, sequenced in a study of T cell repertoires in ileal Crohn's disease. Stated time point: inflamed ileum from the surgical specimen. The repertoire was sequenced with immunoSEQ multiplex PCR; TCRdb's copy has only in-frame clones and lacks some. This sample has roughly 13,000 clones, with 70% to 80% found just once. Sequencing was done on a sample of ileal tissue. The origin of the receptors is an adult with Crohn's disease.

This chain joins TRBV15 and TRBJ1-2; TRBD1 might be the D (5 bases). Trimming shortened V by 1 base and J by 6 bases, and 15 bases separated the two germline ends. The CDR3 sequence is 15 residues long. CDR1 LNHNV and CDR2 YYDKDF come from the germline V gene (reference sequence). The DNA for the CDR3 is TGTGCCACCAGCAGAGTCTGGGTCCACAGGCATGGCTACACCTTC. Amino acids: CATSRVWVHRHGYTF.

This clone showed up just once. DNA of the CDR3: TGTGCCAGCAGCGAACAGGGATGGGGGAAGACCCAGTACTTC. Its translation is CASSEQGWGKTQYF. The chain employs TRBV7-8 and TRBJ2-5; TRBD1 is a possible D gene (6 bases). V was trimmed by 5 bases and J by 6 bases, leaving 16 bases between them. This CDR3 region has 14 residues. Germline CDR1 reads SGHVS; CDR2 reads FQNEAQ.

The CDR3: CASSSQLYEQYF. The CDR3 coding sequence is TGTGCCAGCAGCTCTCAATTGTACGAGCAGTACTTC. The chain employs TRBV13 and TRBJ2-7, with D unresolved. V was trimmed by 4 bases and J by 4 bases, leaving 8 bases between them. The CDR3 runs 12 residues. Germline V gene lookup returns CDR1 PRHDT and CDR2 FYEKMQ (reference sequence).

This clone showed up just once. The CDR3 loop reads CSVDADSTEAFF. Here the CDR3 DNA reads TGCAGCGTTGACGCGGACAGCACTGAAGCTTTCTTT. The chain carries TRBV29-1 and TRBJ1-1; D perhaps matches TRBD1 (6 bases). Germline V gene sequence: CDR1 SQVTM, CDR2 ANQGSEA. V shed 3 bases and J shed 4 bases, with 9 bases lying between them. CDR3 length equals 12 residues.

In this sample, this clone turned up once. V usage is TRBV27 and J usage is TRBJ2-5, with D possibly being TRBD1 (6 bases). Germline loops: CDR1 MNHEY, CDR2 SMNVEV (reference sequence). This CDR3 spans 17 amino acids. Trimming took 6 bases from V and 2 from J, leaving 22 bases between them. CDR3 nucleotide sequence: TGTGCCAGCAGCCGTAGGGGGAGAACGGTAGATCAAGAGACCCAGTACTTC. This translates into CASSRRGRTVDQETQYF.

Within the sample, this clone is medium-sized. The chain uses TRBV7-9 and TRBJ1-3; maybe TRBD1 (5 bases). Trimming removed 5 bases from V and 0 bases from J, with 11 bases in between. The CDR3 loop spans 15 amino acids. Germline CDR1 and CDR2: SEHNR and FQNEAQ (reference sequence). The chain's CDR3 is CASSAHGTSGNTIYF. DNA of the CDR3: TGTGCCAGCAGCGCCCACGGGACCTCTGGAAACACCATATATTTT.

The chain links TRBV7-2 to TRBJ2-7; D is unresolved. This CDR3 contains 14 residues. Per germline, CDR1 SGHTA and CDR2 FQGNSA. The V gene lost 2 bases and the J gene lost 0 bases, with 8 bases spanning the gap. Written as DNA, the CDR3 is TGTGCCAGCAGCTTAAGACTTACCTCCTACGAGCAGTACTTC. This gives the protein CASSLRLTSYEQYF.

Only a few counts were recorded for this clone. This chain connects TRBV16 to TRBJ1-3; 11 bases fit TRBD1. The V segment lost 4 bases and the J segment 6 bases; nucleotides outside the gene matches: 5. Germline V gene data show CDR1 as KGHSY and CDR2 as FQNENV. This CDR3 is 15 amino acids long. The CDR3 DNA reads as TGTGCCAGCAGCCTCGGGACAGGGGGTGAAAACACCATATATTTT. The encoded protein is CASSLGTGGENTIYF.

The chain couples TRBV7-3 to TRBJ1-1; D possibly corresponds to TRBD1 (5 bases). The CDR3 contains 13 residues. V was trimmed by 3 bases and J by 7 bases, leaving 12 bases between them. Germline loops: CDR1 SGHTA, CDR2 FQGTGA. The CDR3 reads CASSLGRDSEAFF. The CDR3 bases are TGTGCCAGCAGCTTGGGAAGAGACAGTGAAGCTTTCTTT.

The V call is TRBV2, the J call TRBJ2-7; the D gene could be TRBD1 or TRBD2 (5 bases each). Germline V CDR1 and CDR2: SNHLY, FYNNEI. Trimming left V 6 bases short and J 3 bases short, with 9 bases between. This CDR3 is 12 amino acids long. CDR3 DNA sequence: TGTGCCAGCAGAGGGACCCGCTACGAGCAGTACTTC. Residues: CASRGTRYEQYF. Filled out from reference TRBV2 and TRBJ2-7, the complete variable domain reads EPEVTQTPSHQVTQMGQEVILRCVPISNHLYFYWYRQILGQKVEFLVSFYNNEISEKSEIFDDQFSVERPDGSNFTLKIRSTKLEDSAMYFCASRGTRYEQYFGPGTRLTVT.

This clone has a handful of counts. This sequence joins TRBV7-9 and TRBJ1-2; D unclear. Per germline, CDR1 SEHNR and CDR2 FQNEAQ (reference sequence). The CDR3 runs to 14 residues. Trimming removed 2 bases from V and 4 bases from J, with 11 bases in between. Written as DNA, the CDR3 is TGTGCCAGCAGCTTAATGACCAGCCTCTATGGCTACACCTTC. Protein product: CASSLMTSLYGYTF.

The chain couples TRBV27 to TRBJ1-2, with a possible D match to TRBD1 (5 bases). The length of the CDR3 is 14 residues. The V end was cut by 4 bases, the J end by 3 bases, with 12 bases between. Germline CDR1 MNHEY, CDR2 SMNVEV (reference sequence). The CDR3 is CASSSYGTDYGYTF. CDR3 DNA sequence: TGTGCCAGCAGTTCATACGGGACGGACTATGGCTACACCTTC.

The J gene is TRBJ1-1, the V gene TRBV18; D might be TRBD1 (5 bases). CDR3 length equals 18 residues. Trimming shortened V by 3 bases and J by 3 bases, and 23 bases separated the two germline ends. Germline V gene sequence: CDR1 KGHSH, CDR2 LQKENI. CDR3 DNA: TGTGCCAGCTCACCCATTGGGCGGACACCTACCTCTTACACTGAAGCTTTCTTT. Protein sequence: CASSPIGRTPTSYTEAFF.

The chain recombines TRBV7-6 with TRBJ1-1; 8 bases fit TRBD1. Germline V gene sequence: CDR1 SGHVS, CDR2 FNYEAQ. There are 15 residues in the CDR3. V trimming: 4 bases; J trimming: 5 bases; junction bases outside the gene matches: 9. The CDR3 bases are TGTGCCAGCAGCTCCCTCGGACAGGGAGGAACTGAAGCTTTCTTT. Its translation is CASSSLGQGGTEAFF.

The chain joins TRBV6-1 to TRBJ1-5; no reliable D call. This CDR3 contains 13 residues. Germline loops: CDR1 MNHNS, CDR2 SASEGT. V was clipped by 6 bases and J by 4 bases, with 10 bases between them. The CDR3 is CASSISFNQPQHF. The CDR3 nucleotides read TGTGCCAGCAGCATAAGTTTTAATCAGCCCCAGCATTTT.

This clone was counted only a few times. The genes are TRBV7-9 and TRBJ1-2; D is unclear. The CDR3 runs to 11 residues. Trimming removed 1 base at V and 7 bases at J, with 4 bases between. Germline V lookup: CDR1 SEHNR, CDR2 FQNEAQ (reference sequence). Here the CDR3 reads CASSLEVGYTF. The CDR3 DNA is TGTGCCAGCAGCTTAGAGGTTGGCTACACCTTC.

The CDR3 sequence is CASSPVAGGPGEQYF. As DNA, the CDR3 is TGTGCCAGCAGCCCCGTAGCGGGGGGGCCTGGCGAGCAGTACTTC. The gene calls are TRBV7-3 and TRBJ2-7, with TRBD2 matching over 11 bases. This CDR3 spans 15 amino acids. CDR1 and CDR2 from the germline V gene are SGHTA and FQGTGA. The V segment lost 5 bases and the J segment 6 bases; nucleotides outside the gene matches: 9.